The 18 T cell receptor beta chains in this list originate from one sample, sequenced in a study of tumor-infiltrating lymphocytes in oesophageal squamous cell carcinoma. MiXCR, run by TCRdb on the PCR reads, gives a single entry per CDR3 protein. The sample carries about 12,000 distinct CDR3 sequences, approximately 50% recorded once. What was sequenced was normal esophageal tissue next to the tumor. These receptors came from a male donor with esophageal squamous cell carcinoma.

The chain is built from TRBV7-3 and TRBJ2-1, with 15 nucleotides matching TRBD2. Matching the DNA end better, TRBJ2-7 makes the J call doubtful. CDR1 SGHTA and CDR2 FQGTGA come from the germline V gene. CDR3 length: 18 residues. Here the CDR3 reads CASSLPGLAGGVSYEQYF. Written as DNA, the CDR3 is TGTGCCAGCAGCCTACCGGGACTAGCGGGAGGCGTCTCCTACGAGCAGTACTTC.

The V call is TRBV7-3, the J call TRBJ1-2; D is unresolved. The length of the CDR3 is 14 residues. Deletions cut 5 bases from V and 0 bases from J, with 10 bases between. Germline loops: CDR1 SGHTA, CDR2 FQGTGA. CDR3 DNA: TGTGCCAGCAGCCCGGACGGAGCTAACTATGGCTACACCTTC. It specifies CASSPDGANYGYTF. The full variable domain, rest sourced from reference TRBV7-3 and TRBJ1-2, is GAGVSQTPSNKVTEKGKYVELRCDPISGHTALYWYRQSLGQGPEFLIYFQGTGAADDSGLPNDRFFAVRPEGSVSTLKIQRTERGDSAVYLCASSPDGANYGYTFGSGTRLTVV.

The genes are TRBV19 and TRBJ1-1; D is uncertain. Trimming shortened V by 2 bases and J by 0 bases, and 7 bases separated the two germline ends. The CDR3 consists of 14 residues. Germline CDR1 and CDR2: LNHDA and SQIVND (reference sequence). The CDR3: CASSIQLMNTEAFF. As DNA, the CDR3 is TGTGCCAGTAGTATACAACTCATGAACACTGAAGCTTTCTTT.

This clonotype qualifies as medium-sized. The rearrangement joins TRBV7-2 to TRBJ1-1; D remains ambiguous. Germline V lookup: CDR1 SGHTA, CDR2 FQGNSA. Trimming took 0 bases from V and 10 from J, leaving 9 bases between them. This CDR3 is built from 12 residues. DNA of the CDR3: TGTGCCAGCAGCTTAGCCTCCCTGGGAGCTTTCTTT. It encodes CASSLASLGAFF.

By sample share, this clonotype is medium-sized. The chain employs TRBV7-9 and TRBJ2-1; D is ambiguous. V shed 7 bases and J shed 4 bases, with 11 bases lying between them. Germline V CDR1 and CDR2: SEHNR, FQNEAQ (reference sequence). CDR3 length equals 13 residues. The CDR3 here is CASTEPHYNEQFF. In DNA form, the CDR3 reads TGTGCCAGCACCGAACCCCATTACAATGAGCAGTTCTTC.

The V gene is TRBV6-1, the J gene TRBJ2-1, with TRBD2 matching 9 bases. The DNA end favors TRBJ2-7, so the J call may be wrong. The CDR3 covers 17 residues. Germline V gene sequence: CDR1 MNHNS, CDR2 SASEGT. The CDR3 DNA sequence: TGTGCCAGCAGTGACCTAGTTAGCGGGGGTCGCACAGATACGCAGTACTTC. It yields the protein CASSDLVSGGRTDTQYF.

This clonotype was picked up many times. J is TRBJ2-1 and V is TRBV9, with 8 bases matching TRBD2. V lost 6 bases and J lost 4; bases outside the gene matches: 9. The CDR3 has 15 residues. CDR1 and CDR2 (germline): SGDLS, YYNGEE. The chain's CDR3 is CASTPPGRVYNEQFF. DNA for the CDR3: TGTGCCAGCACCCCTCCCGGGAGGGTTTACAATGAGCAGTTCTTC.

Ten or more counts support this clonotype. The junction does not match germline at one end; this may be a read error. This chain joins TRBV12-3 or TRBV12-4 and TRBJ1-2; D uncertain. The CDR3 is made up of 11 amino acids. The CDR3 bases are TGTGCCAGCAGTCGTCCGCCGGAATTCTTCTTC. Amino acid sequence: CASSRPPEFFF.

This clonotype came up many times. The V gene is TRBV6-4, the J gene TRBJ2-3; weak D call: TRBD2 (6 bases). V lost 2 bases and J 12 bases, leaving 15 bases between the germline ends. Looked up from germline, CDR1 is MRHNA and CDR2 is SNTAGT. This CDR3 spans 13 amino acids. CDR3: CASSDGVRGLQYF. CDR3 coding DNA: TGTGCCAGCAGTGACGGTGTACGGGGGTTACAGTATTTT.

This clonotype showed up just a few times. This chain connects TRBV12-3 or TRBV12-4 to TRBJ2-4; TRBD1 agrees at 8 bases. V shed 6 bases, J shed 7 bases, and the junction held 14 bases outside the gene matches. This CDR3 is 16 amino acids long. The CDR3 region is CASSRTGSTSGNIQYF. The CDR3 nucleotides read TGTGCCAGCAGCCGGACAGGGTCAACTTCGGGTAACATTCAGTACTTC.

The rearrangement joins TRBV13 to TRBJ2-5; D might be TRBD2 (6 bases). The J call is doubtful: the DNA matches TRBJ2-1 better. In germline, CDR1 is PRHDT, CDR2 FYEKMQ (reference sequence). The CDR3 is 16 amino acids. Written as DNA, the CDR3 is TGTGCCAGCAGAGGATCTCAGAATAGCGGCCCCAATGAGCAGTTCTTC. Translation: CASRGSQNSGPNEQFF.

The chain joins TRBV19 to TRBJ2-2; no clear D. Germline loops: CDR1 LNHDA, CDR2 SQIVND (reference sequence). The CDR3 contains 13 residues. V lost 6 bases, J lost 2 bases, and 7 bases lay in between. The CDR3 protein is CASSVLNTGELFF. CDR3 DNA sequence: TGTGCCAGTAGCGTACTTAACACCGGGGAGCTGTTTTTT.

This sequence joins TRBV7-3 and TRBJ2-5; 11 nucleotides align to TRBD1. The DNA end lines up better with TRBJ2-1; the J call may be wrong. Germline V gives CDR1 SGHTA, CDR2 FQGTGA. This CDR3 comprises 15 residues. In DNA form, the CDR3 reads TGTGCCAGCTCCCGAGGGACAGGGGGTTTCAATGAGCAGTTCTTC. Amino acid sequence: CASSRGTGGFNEQFF.

The chain is built from TRBV27 and TRBJ2-7, with TRBD2 identical over 13 bases. Trimming removed 5 bases from V and 0 bases from J; junction bases left unmatched: 13. Germline loops: CDR1 MNHEY, CDR2 SMNVEV (reference sequence). This CDR3 comprises 19 residues. CDR3 sequence: CASSQRTSGSFRSSYEQYF. CDR3 DNA sequence: TGTGCCAGCAGTCAGAGGACTAGCGGGAGCTTTAGGAGCTCCTACGAGCAGTACTTC.

This clonotype came up many times. CDR3 bases: TGTGCCAGCAGCTTGGACTTGAACACTGAAGCTTTCTTT. Its protein is CASSLDLNTEAFF. This chain uses TRBV5-5 with TRBJ1-1; D gene ambiguous. This CDR3 has 13 amino acids. Germline V gene sequence: CDR1 SGHKS, CDR2 YYEKEE (reference sequence). Trimming left V 0 bases short and J 0 bases short, with 3 bases between.

This clonotype was seen a few times. The chain combines TRBV3-1 with TRBJ2-5; D is uncertain. Germline CDR1 reads LGHDT; CDR2 reads YNNKEL (reference sequence). The CDR3 has 13 residues. Between the trimmed V and J ends, which lost 2 bases and 3 bases, there was a span of 7 bases. This chain's CDR3 is CASSQYLEETQYF. In DNA, the CDR3 is TGTGCCAGCAGCCAATACTTGGAAGAGACCCAGTACTTC.

The chain recombines TRBV28 with TRBJ2-5; 8 bases align to TRBD1. After removal of 0 bases from V and 2 bases from J, the junction contained 5 bases not matched to a gene. Germline assignment: CDR1 MDHEN and CDR2 SYDVKM. The CDR3 extends over 16 amino acids. The CDR3 reads CASSLWVRGRQETQYF. CDR3 coding DNA: TGTGCCAGCAGTTTATGGGTCAGGGGGCGACAAGAGACCCAGTACTTC.

This clonotype was counted between two and nine times. The chain uses TRBV7-6 and TRBJ2-5; 9 bases fit TRBD1. Germline CDR1 reads SGHVS; CDR2 reads FNYEAQ. The CDR3 is 14 residues long. V shed 1 base, J shed 4 bases, and the junction held 1 base outside the gene matches. DNA for the CDR3: TGTGCCAGCAGCTTAGGGACAGGGGCAGAGACCCAGTACTTC. It codes for CASSLGTGAETQYF. Full variable domain (outside the CDR3, taken from reference TRBV7-6 and TRBJ2-5): GAGVSQSPRYKVTKRGQDVALRCDPISGHVSLYWYRQALGQGPEFLTYFNYEAQQDKSGLPNDRFSAERPEGSISTLTIQRTEQRDSAMYRCASSLGTGAETQYFGPGTRLLVL.